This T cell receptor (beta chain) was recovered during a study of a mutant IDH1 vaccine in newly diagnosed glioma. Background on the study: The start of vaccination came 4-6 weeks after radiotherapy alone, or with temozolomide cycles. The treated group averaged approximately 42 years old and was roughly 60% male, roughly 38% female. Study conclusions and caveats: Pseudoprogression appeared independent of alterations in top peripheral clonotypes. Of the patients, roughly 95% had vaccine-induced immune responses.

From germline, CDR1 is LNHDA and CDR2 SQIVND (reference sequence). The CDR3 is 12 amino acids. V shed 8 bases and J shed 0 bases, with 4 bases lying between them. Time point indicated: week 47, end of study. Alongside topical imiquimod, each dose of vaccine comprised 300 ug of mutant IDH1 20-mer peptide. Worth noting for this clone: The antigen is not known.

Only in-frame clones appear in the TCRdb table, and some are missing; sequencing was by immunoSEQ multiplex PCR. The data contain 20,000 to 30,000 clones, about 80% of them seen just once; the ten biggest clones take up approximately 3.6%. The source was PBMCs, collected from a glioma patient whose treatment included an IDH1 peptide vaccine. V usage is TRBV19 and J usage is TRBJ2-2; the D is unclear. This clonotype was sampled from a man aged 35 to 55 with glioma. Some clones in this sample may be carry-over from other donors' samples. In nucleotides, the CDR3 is TGTGCCAGTTTTGCGAACACCGGGGAGCTGTTTTTT. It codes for CASFANTGELFF.